The present T cell receptor beta chain was sequenced within a study of regulatory T cells in long-lasting Graves disease (dated by TCRdb to the early 2020s). Study-wide context: Patients with newly diagnosed Graves' disease had been on antithyroid drugs for under 3 months. Peripheral blood TCR sequencing and RNA sequencing compared persistent Graves' disease patients with newly diagnosed Graves' disease patients. The study was registered as a clinical trial and conducted in China. A total of around 35 samples underwent TCR sequencing, from about 13 patients with persistent Graves' disease and 20 patients with newly diagnosed Graves' disease. What the study reported, not specific to this receptor: Peripheral blood alone was examined, since thyroid tissue, which constituted the primary lesion, could not be accessed. Preferential use of TRBV28, TRBJ1-2 and TRBJ2-5 was observed in persistent disease, whereas TRBV20-1 and TRBJ2-1 were favored in newly diagnosed disease. Lower TCR Shannon entropy and fewer highly expanded clones were observed in persistent Graves' disease patients than in newly diagnosed patients, which suggested clonal expansion. More public clonotypes were shared among persistent patients (around 2,600) than among newly diagnosed patients (more than 900). As a limitation, the authors acknowledged that the small sample size may reduce accuracy. Only the TCR beta chain was sequenced and analyzed.

The receptor library was made with multiplex PCR. Sequencing used an Illumina HiSeq 4000. CDR3 regions were amplified by Arm-PCR with iRepertoire HTBI primers to construct TCR beta libraries. PCR products were gel purified before sequencing. The authors' pipeline ran thus. Gene usage analysis of CDR3 amino acid clonotypes used the 55 to 80 TRBV and 14 to 15 TRBJ segments found across samples. COPE and FqMerger were used to merge the filtered high-quality paired reads into contigs. BLAST was used to align contigs to IMGT TRBV, TRBD and TRBJ reference genes, with CDR3 defined following IMGT. Any clonotype with a frequency above 0.1% was classified as a highly expanded clone. Shannon entropy served as the measure of repertoire diversity, while the Gini coefficient captured V-J evenness. A clonotype found in more than one individual was treated as public. TCRdb took the public reads, trimmed them with fastp at Q25, ran MiXCR for clone calling and kept in-frame beta chains. Merged by CDR3 protein, the rows form single entries marked with the most common genes and DNA. These V and J calls rely on TCRdb rather than the paper's analysis. For this sample there are about 530,000 distinct CDR3 sequences; about 16% appear just once. The top ten clonotypes cover 20% to 25% of the sample.

A note on this clonotype: Its antigen is currently not known. It may be a read error: a sequence one base away is much more abundant.

From its cysteine to its phenylalanine, the CDR3 spans 16 amino acids. Only the CDR3 part of the read is kept: 48 bases, read in frame from the first base. In the germline V gene (reference sequence), CDR1 corresponds to LGHDT and CDR2 to YNNKEL. Read against the paper, the sample's time point label means: newly diagnosed GD, antithyroid drugs for less than 3 months. For both TCR sequencing and RNA sequencing, RNA was extracted from PBMCs using TRIzol. The diagnosis of Graves' disease followed American Thyroid Association guidelines. The patients came from an endocrinology department in Xi'an, China. From each patient, around 9 milliliters of peripheral blood was collected into an EDTA anticoagulant tube. Ficoll Paque Plus density gradient separation was used to isolate PBMCs, and no further T cell sorting was done. RNA quality was checked with an Agilent 2100 Bioanalyzer and agarose gel, and concentration with a NanoDrop 2000.

This sample was also put to use in a study of T cells in Graves' hyperthyroidism and ophthalmopathy. The second source states: Stable Graves' hyperthyroidism was defined as the absence of progression to ophthalmopathy over 18 months of follow-up. Hyperthyroidism patients were newly diagnosed, had a disease duration of under 2 months, and were aged 18 to 65 years. Exclusion was applied to patients with uncontrolled infections, other autoimmune diseases, pregnancy or lactation. Diagnoses relied on clinical symptoms, serum thyroxine and TRAb, thyroid ultrasound and orbital computed tomography. A first-round RT-PCR of the TCR CDR3 used the HTBI primer set with the Qiagen OneStep RT-PCR kit. Most expanded thyroid clonotypes (frequency above 0.001) were also found in blood, which suggests that blood repertoires may mirror thyroid immune responses. In cross-validation, a model built on a 13 V-J signature told ophthalmopathy apart from stable hyperthyroidism with just under 90% sensitivity and around 84% specificity, and in testing the same model reached 80%/75%. During validation, the model predicted progression to ophthalmopathy a median of approximately 7 months ahead of onset, with around 71% sensitivity and under 85% specificity. A discovery cohort of approximately 97 patients, 43 with Graves' ophthalmopathy and fewer than 65 with stable Graves' hyperthyroidism, was used to find distinguishing TCR V-J signatures. Prospective prediction of ophthalmopathy was tested in an independent validation cohort consisting of 18 to 20 hyperthyroidism patients and 15 or so patients who later progressed to ophthalmopathy. The 100 discovery patients were divided at random into training and test sets in a 7:3 ratio. Thyroid tissue and blood T-cell repertoires from several Graves' hyperthyroidism patients were also compared in the study. Following sampling, methimazole starting at 30 mg daily was given to hyperthyroidism patients, and high-dose intravenous methylprednisolone was given to ophthalmopathy patients. A second multiplex PCR round built the libraries, followed by size selection and purification. Paired-end sequencing of the libraries was performed with 100 bp reads on an Illumina HiSeq2000. SOAPnuke was used to process the raw data, throwing out any read that contained adapters or uncalled bases, had a mean Phred below 15, or lacked an exact constant-primer or identifier match. High-quality paired reads were merged with COPE v1.2.5, and unique nucleotide sequences were defined as clonotypes. Clonotypes were aligned to IMGT TRBV, TRBD and TRBJ reference segments using MiTCR v1.1. The analysis included only V-J combinations with a frequency above 0.0001, which together covered 98% to 99.2% of the repertoires. The TCS score was defined as the ratio of F50 (clonal expansion) to E x V (chaos), calculated using BLOSUM62-based TCRdist between CDR3 peptides within each V-J. Welch's t-statistics and random forest reduced around 550 V-J features to 10 to 15, which were used in a naive Bayes classifier (R e1071). Sample size was not statistically predetermined, and investigators were not blinded to group allocation. The paper describes TCR Vbeta CDR3 sequencing of fewer than 150 peripheral blood samples, made up of fewer than 50 ophthalmopathy patients, 70 to 80 hyperthyroidism patients and 17 progressor patients.

The rearrangement combines TRBV3-1 with TRBJ2-1; the D gene is perhaps TRBD2, on 5 matching bases. The DNA matches TRBJ2-5 better at its end, which makes the J call doubtful. The sample was peripheral blood mononuclear cells (PBMCs), taken at new diagnosis, from a patient treated with antithyroid drugs. This sequence originates from a woman aged 40-60 years with Graves disease. Donor details come from another sample of the same person, matched by shared clones. The encoded CDR3 is CASSQDRAAGRETQYF. The nucleotides read TGTGCCAGCAGCCAAGATCGGGCGGCGGGTCGGGAGACCCAGTACTTC.